What follows are 29 T cell receptor beta chains derived from one specimen sequenced in a study of CD8+ T cells in alopecia areata. RNA, once extracted, was reverse transcribed into cDNA for use as the sequencing template. Repertoires were generated with immunoSEQ multiplex PCR, while TCRdb's copy carries only in-frame clones and drops some. The repertoire holds 150,000 to 250,000 clones, with 58% as singletons. Treatment: oral pan-JAK inhibitor, 5-10 mg twice daily. Sample: CD4+ T cells sorted from blood, taken at week 24, from a patient treated with tofacitinib. Receptor source: a human donor with alopecia areata.

There are a few counts of this clone. The genes are TRBV27 and TRBJ1-2; D not resolved. The germline V gene has CDR1 MNHEY and CDR2 SMNVEV (reference sequence). V lost 2 bases to trimming and J lost 7 bases, with 11 bases between them. The CDR3 sequence is 13 residues long. CDR3 in DNA: TGTGCCAGCAGTTTACAATCCGGGTCTGGCTACACCTTC. This encodes CASSLQSGSGYTF.

This sequence joins TRBV5-1 and TRBJ1-2, with D hard to call. The CDR3 loop spans 12 amino acids. V dropped 4 bases and J dropped 8 bases, with 12 bases sitting between them. Per the germline V gene, CDR1 is SGHRS and CDR2 is YFSETQ. CDR3 in amino acids: CASSQVVGGYTF. CDR3 nucleotide sequence: TGCGCCAGCAGCCAAGTAGTCGGCGGCTACACCTTC. The variable domain in full, with the rest retrieved from reference TRBV5-1 and TRBJ1-2, is KAGVTQTPRYLIKTRGQQVTLSCSPISGHRSVSWYQQTPGQGLQFLFEYFSETQRNKGNFPGRFSGRQFSNSRSEMNVSTLELGDSALYLCASSQVVGGYTFGSGTRLTVV.

This clone turned up a few times. The chain joins TRBV5-1 to TRBJ1-5; 9 bases are shared with TRBD1. The germline CDR1 and CDR2 sequences are SGHRS and YFSETQ. The CDR3 runs to 16 residues. J lost 6 bases, V lost 0 bases, and 7 bases had no gene match. The CDR3 DNA reads as TGCGCCAGCAGCTTGGGAGGGACAGGGTCGGCTCAGCCCCAGCATTTT. This translates into CASSLGGTGSAQPQHF. Complete variable domain (other parts from reference TRBV5-1 and TRBJ1-5): KAGVTQTPRYLIKTRGQQVTLSCSPISGHRSVSWYQQTPGQGLQFLFEYFSETQRNKGNFPGRFSGRQFSNSRSEMNVSTLELGDSALYLCASSLGGTGSAQPQHFGDGTRLSIL.

The chain couples TRBV30 to TRBJ2-7, with no clear D. CDR1 GTSNPN and CDR2 SVGIG come from the germline V gene (reference sequence). Trimming stripped 2 bases from V and 12 bases from J, with 14 bases between. The CDR3 has 11 residues. CDR3 sequence (DNA): TGTGCCTGGAGTCCCGACGGTCGTCCGTACTTC. It is translated as CAWSPDGRPYF.

This clone was seen more than once but under ten times. V usage is TRBV29-1 and J usage is TRBJ2-3, with D maybe TRBD2 (7 bases). CDR3 length equals 11 residues. Deletions cut 7 bases from V and 5 bases from J, with 10 bases between. CDR1 SQVTM and CDR2 ANQGSEA come from the germline V gene. The CDR3 loop is CSGGGQDTQYF. The CDR3 DNA reads TGCAGCGGGGGGGGGCAAGATACGCAGTATTTT.

V usage is TRBV28 and J usage is TRBJ1-3, with 8 bases matching TRBD1. Germline CDR1 reads MDHEN; CDR2 reads SYDVKM. The ends lost 6 bases at V and 2 bases at J; junction bases unmatched: 3. This CDR3 comprises 14 residues. CDR3 region: CASRDRATGNTIYF. The CDR3 nucleotides are TGTGCCAGCAGGGACAGGGCTACTGGAAACACCATATATTTT.

The J gene is TRBJ2-3, the V gene TRBV18; 11 bases are a match to TRBD2. Germline CDR1 KGHSH, CDR2 LQKENI. CDR3 length: 17 amino acids. V was pared by 2 bases and J by 2 bases, with 6 bases of the junction left unmatched. The CDR3 reads CASSPDRLAGNTDTQYF. The CDR3 DNA reads TGTGCCAGCTCACCAGACAGACTAGCGGGGAACACAGATACGCAGTATTTT.

This clone has more than one count but fewer than ten. CDR3 region: CASSQDVRWVNTEAFF. The CDR3 DNA is TGTGCCAGCAGCCAAGATGTCCGATGGGTGAACACTGAAGCTTTCTTT. The chain has TRBV14 and TRBJ1-1; unclear D gene. The V gene lost 0 bases and the J gene lost 0 bases, with 11 bases spanning the gap. CDR3 length equals 16 residues. Per germline, CDR1 SGHDN and CDR2 FVKESK.

The chain links TRBV2 to TRBJ2-3, with TRBD2 identical over 7 bases. This CDR3 comprises 16 residues. Germline V CDR1 and CDR2: SNHLY, FYNNEI. V was pared by 6 bases and J by 6 bases, with 15 bases of the junction left unmatched. DNA of the CDR3: TGTGCCAGCAGAGTACTAGCGAGAGGTGTCTCGGATACGCAGTATTTT. The encoded protein is CASRVLARGVSDTQYF.

The chain joins TRBV27 to TRBJ1-1; the D gene is possibly TRBD1 (6 bases). This CDR3 spans 14 amino acids. V was cut by 2 bases and J by 1 base, with 8 bases left in between. Germline CDR1 and CDR2: MNHEY and SMNVEV (reference sequence). CDR3: CASSLTTGNTEAFF. The CDR3 DNA follows: TGTGCCAGCAGTTTAACGACAGGGAACACTGAAGCTTTCTTT.

This chain links TRBV28 with TRBJ2-7; D is unclear. V lost 4 bases, J lost 6 bases, and 13 bases lay in between. From germline, CDR1 is MDHEN and CDR2 SYDVKM. This CDR3 region has 13 residues. The CDR3 protein is CASSSAELREQYF. The DNA of the CDR3 is TGTGCCAGCAGTTCCGCGGAACTACGCGAGCAGTACTTC.

This clone was counted only a few times. J is TRBJ1-5 and V is TRBV21-1. TRBV21-1 is marked as a pseudogene. The CDR3 has 14 amino acids. CDR3 in amino acids: CASSNRGGDQPQHF. The CDR3 nucleotides are TGTGCCAGCAGCAATCGGGGGGGCGATCAGCCCCAGCATTTT.

This clone was picked up a small number of times. The rearrangement uses TRBV5-1 and TRBJ2-5; 9 bases line up with TRBD2. Losses at the gene ends were 4 bases for V and 0 bases for J; bases not matched to a gene: 4. The germline V gene encodes CDR1 SGHRS and CDR2 YFSETQ. The length of the CDR3 is 15 residues. In DNA, the CDR3 is TGCGCCAGCAGCGGGCGACTAGCGGACCAAGAGACCCAGTACTTC. This codes for CASSGRLADQETQYF.

V is TRBV7-9 and J is TRBJ2-1, with 11 bases aligning to TRBD2. The CDR3 runs to 16 residues. The J segment lost 3 bases and the V segment lost 5 bases, leaving 6 bases of the junction unmatched. CDR1 is SEHNR and CDR2 is FQNEAQ in the germline V gene (reference sequence). The CDR3 bases are TGTGCCAGCAGCCGCCCGGGACTAGCGGACTACAATGAGCAGTTCTTC. This codes for CASSRPGLADYNEQFF.

The chain couples TRBV7-2 to TRBJ2-5; possibly TRBD1 or TRBD2 for D (6 bases each). The V end lost 3 bases, the J end lost 5 bases, and 10 bases lay between the germline ends. The CDR3 runs to 13 residues. CDR1 and CDR2 (germline): SGHTA, FQGNSA. The CDR3 here is CASSLGGWETQYF. CDR3 sequence (DNA): TGTGCCAGCAGCTTGGGGGGCTGGGAGACCCAGTACTTC.

The J gene is TRBJ2-3, the V gene TRBV7-3, with D unresolved. CDR1 SGHTA and CDR2 FQGTGA come from the germline V gene. V lost 3 bases and J lost 2, with 6 bases in between. The length of the CDR3 is 13 residues. The CDR3: CASSFQNTDTQYF. The CDR3 DNA sequence: TGTGCCAGCAGCTTCCAGAACACAGATACGCAGTATTTT.

This clone was counted between two and nine times. The chain links TRBV4-1 to TRBJ1-4; D perhaps matches TRBD1 (5 bases). The length of the CDR3 is 15 residues. Germline CDR1 MGHRA, CDR2 YSYEKL. Trimming took off 4 bases at V and 5 bases at J, with 14 bases between the two ends. The CDR3 coding sequence is TGCGCCAGCAGCCCCCGGGACGTTCGAAATGAAAAACTGTTTTTT. This gives the protein CASSPRDVRNEKLFF.

This clone was seen only a few times. The rearrangement uses TRBV7-2 and TRBJ2-1; 12 nucleotides align to TRBD2. The CDR3 loop spans 16 amino acids. With 6 bases clipped from V and 9 bases from J, the junction kept 12 bases outside the gene matches. Germline V lookup: CDR1 SGHTA, CDR2 FQGNSA. The CDR3 here is CASRPGGASGRGEQFF. In DNA form, the CDR3 reads TGTGCCAGCAGGCCCGGTGGGGCTAGCGGGAGGGGTGAGCAGTTCTTC.

The table lists this clone with a count of one. V usage is TRBV7-8 and J usage is TRBJ2-7, with TRBD2 as a possible D gene (6 bases). Germline-derived CDR1 and CDR2 are SGHVS and FQNEAQ. V was trimmed by 1 base and J by 1 base, leaving 8 bases between them. There are 14 residues in the CDR3. CDR3 protein: CASSLDRGSYEQYF. The DNA for the CDR3 is TGTGCCAGCAGCTTAGATCGGGGGTCCTACGAGCAGTACTTC.

The gene calls are TRBV7-2 and TRBJ2-5, with 9 bases lining up with TRBD1. The germline V gene has CDR1 SGHTA and CDR2 FQGNSA. V shed 5 bases, J shed 4 bases, and the junction held 2 bases outside the gene matches. The CDR3 runs to 13 residues. The CDR3 here is CASSRDRVETQYF. CDR3 DNA sequence: TGTGCCAGCAGCCGGGACAGGGTAGAGACCCAGTACTTC.

The sample holds a few counts of this clone. The chain carries TRBV7-9 and TRBJ1-1; D remains ambiguous. The CDR3 sequence is 15 residues long. The V gene lost 2 bases and the J gene lost 0 bases, with 10 bases spanning the gap. Germline CDR1 reads SEHNR; CDR2 reads FQNEAQ (reference sequence). CDR3 sequence (DNA): TGTGCCAGCAGCTTACCGACAATAATGAACACTGAAGCTTTCTTT. As protein: CASSLPTIMNTEAFF.

The V gene is TRBV29-1, the J gene TRBJ2-3; TRBD2 agrees at 10 bases. The CDR3 extends over 14 amino acids. The germline CDR1 and CDR2 sequences are SQVTM and ANQGSEA. The V gene end was trimmed by 6 bases and the J gene end by 2 bases; junction bases not matched to a gene: 5. CDR3 sequence reads: CSVRAGGLTDTQYF. In nucleotides, the CDR3 is TGCAGCGTAAGAGCGGGGGGGCTCACAGATACGCAGTATTTT.

This CDR3 is CASSLGQPGGEQYF. The CDR3 nucleotides are TGTGCCAGCAGCTTGGGGCAGCCCGGGGGGGAGCAGTACTTC. The chain is built from TRBV7-7 and TRBJ2-7, with 7 nucleotides matching TRBD2. Germline V gene data show CDR1 as SSHAT and CDR2 as FNYEAQ (reference sequence). V lost 3 bases to trimming and J lost 7 bases; unmatched junction nucleotides: 9. The CDR3 has 14 residues.

The sample holds a few counts of this clone. The DNA of the CDR3 is TGCAGCGTTGCAGATAGTAGGGGTGGGGGCAATCAGCCCCAGCATTTT. It specifies CSVADSRGGGNQPQHF. The chain couples TRBV29-1 to TRBJ1-5, with a possible D match to TRBD1 (5 bases). The CDR3 is made up of 16 amino acids. V was shortened by 4 bases and J by 2 bases, with 18 bases between the two germline ends. Germline CDR1 reads SQVTM; CDR2 reads ANQGSEA. Full variable domain (rest looked up from reference TRBV29-1 and TRBJ1-5): SAVISQKPSRDICQRGTSLTIQCQVDSQVTMMFWYRQQPGQSLTLIATANQGSEATYESGFVIDKFPISRPNLTFSTLTVSNMSPEDSSIYLCSVADSRGGGNQPQHFGDGTRLSIL.

The chain carries TRBV6-5 and TRBJ2-5; D possibly corresponds to TRBD1 (7 bases). The CDR3 has 14 amino acids. Trimming left V 2 bases short and J 5 bases short, with 12 bases between. From germline, CDR1 is MNHEY and CDR2 SVGAGI. The CDR3: CASSYIQGRETQYF. The DNA of the CDR3 is TGTGCCAGCAGTTACATACAGGGGAGGGAGACCCAGTACTTC.

The gene calls are TRBV4-3 and TRBJ2-5; maybe TRBD1 (5 bases). V was shortened by 4 bases and J by 5 bases, with 11 bases between the two germline ends. CDR3 length: 13 residues. CDR1 is LGHNA and CDR2 is YSLEER in the germline V gene. CDR3 sequence (DNA): TGCGCCAGCAGCCTCAGGGATTGGGAGACCCAGTACTTC. Protein product: CASSLRDWETQYF.

This clone was seen a few times. The V gene is TRBV6-5, the J gene TRBJ2-7; D uncertain. The length of the CDR3 is 11 residues. CDR1 is MNHEY, CDR2 SVGAGI, per germline. V was clipped by 2 bases and J by 3 bases, with 2 bases between them. CDR3 DNA: TGTGCCAGCAGTTACCTCTACGAGCAGTACTTC. Its protein is CASSYLYEQYF.

The rearrangement uses TRBV29-1 and TRBJ1-1; 7 nucleotides match TRBD1. The V gene end was trimmed by 5 bases and the J gene end by 0 bases; junction bases not matched to a gene: 21. This CDR3 is 19 amino acids long. CDR1 and CDR2 (germline): SQVTM, ANQGSEA. CDR3 sequence: CSVTNTKGQRSLLNTEAFF. CDR3 DNA: TGCAGCGTTACCAATACCAAGGGACAGCGAAGCTTACTGAACACTGAAGCTTTCTTT. Using reference TRBV29-1 and TRBJ1-1 for the parts outside the CDR3, the full variable domain is SAVISQKPSRDICQRGTSLTIQCQVDSQVTMMFWYRQQPGQSLTLIATANQGSEATYESGFVIDKFPISRPNLTFSTLTVSNMSPEDSSIYLCSVTNTKGQRSLLNTEAFFGQGTRLTVV.

This clone was seen a handful of times. This chain connects TRBV4-1 to TRBJ1-6; D may be TRBD1 (5 bases). CDR1 MGHRA and CDR2 YSYEKL come from the germline V gene. The V end was cut by 1 base, the J end by 18 bases, with 16 bases between. CDR3 size: 13 residues. As DNA, the CDR3 is TGCGCCAGCAGCCAAGTGATCAGGGAGAAGGCCCACTTT. It yields the protein CASSQVIREKAHF.